These 28 T cell receptor beta chains were all obtained from the same sample, sequenced in a study of T cell responses to AZD1222 COVID-19 vaccine (dated by TCRdb to about 2021). The library relied on the immunoSEQ multiplex PCR assay. This immuneACCESS table, as held by TCRdb, lists in-frame sequences with V and J called but not all clones. Of the missing ones, under half trace to an unresolved V gene in checked studies; the others have no known cause. This sample holds roughly 90,000 clones; approximately 89% were observed only once. Approximately 5.3% of the sample goes to the ten largest clones. Reading the label with the study, this specimen's time point is: about 28 days (+/-7) after the second vaccine dose. Sequenced material: peripheral blood, taken 28 days after the second AZD1222 dose. The receptors derive from an adult who received the AZD1222 COVID-19 vaccine.

This chain connects TRBV25-1 to TRBJ2-7; TRBD1 matches 8 bases. Germline CDR1 and CDR2: MGHDK and SYGVNS. This CDR3 spans 13 amino acids. V lost 7 bases, J lost 6 bases, and 8 bases stayed unmatched. The CDR3 DNA reads as TGTGCCAGCACGATAGGACAGGGCGGCGAGCAGTACTTC. Translation: CASTIGQGGEQYF.

The V call is TRBV10-3, the J call TRBJ1-1; possibly TRBD1 for D (5 bases). With 3 bases removed from V and 1 base from J, the gap between germline ends came to 12 bases. The germline gives CDR1 ENHRY, CDR2 SYGVKD. CDR3 length: 15 amino acids. This CDR3 reads CAISDPGLENTEAFF. CDR3 in DNA: TGTGCCATCAGTGACCCAGGGTTGGAGAACACTGAAGCTTTCTTT.

V is TRBV19 and J is TRBJ2-7; D is perhaps TRBD2 (5 bases). The CDR3 is 12 amino acids. With 4 bases removed from V and 5 bases from J, the gap between germline ends came to 9 bases. Per the germline V gene, CDR1 is LNHDA and CDR2 is SQIVND (reference sequence). The CDR3 DNA reads TGTGCCAGTAGTACTAGCCTAAACGAGCAGTACTTC. Protein: CASSTSLNEQYF.

This chain uses TRBV18 with TRBJ1-2; 7 nucleotides line up with TRBD1. CDR3 size: 13 residues. Germline CDR1 KGHSH, CDR2 LQKENI. J was trimmed by 2 bases and V by 6 bases; bases with no gene match: 3. As DNA, the CDR3 is TGTGCCAGCTCCAGACAGGGAAACTATGGCTACACCTTC. Protein product: CASSRQGNYGYTF.

Here the CDR3 DNA reads TGTGCCATCAGTGAGGGGGTGGGGACCCTACTGGGAACTGAAGCTTTCTTT. This encodes CAISEGVGTLLGTEAFF. The V gene is TRBV10-3, the J gene TRBJ1-1, with a possible D match to TRBD1 (5 bases). The V end was cut by 2 bases, the J end by 5 bases, with 21 bases between. The CDR3 sequence is 17 residues long. Germline V gene data show CDR1 as ENHRY and CDR2 as SYGVKD.

The chain uses TRBV7-9 and TRBJ1-6, with a tentative D call TRBD1 (5 bases). Between the trimmed V and J ends, which lost 5 bases and 5 bases, there was a span of 16 bases. Germline CDR1 reads SEHNR; CDR2 reads FQNEAQ (reference sequence). The CDR3 length is 16 residues. The CDR3 sequence is CASSALPTAHNSPLHF. The CDR3 nucleotides are TGTGCCAGCAGCGCCCTGCCGACAGCTCATAATTCACCCCTCCACTTT.

V and J are TRBV30 and TRBJ2-2; 11 nucleotides agree with TRBD1. J gave up 8 bases and V 3 bases, and 8 bases lay outside the gene matches. Germline-derived CDR1 and CDR2 are GTSNPN and SVGIG (reference sequence). The CDR3 consists of 15 residues. CDR3 nucleotide sequence: TGTGCCTGGAGAGACGGACAGGGGGCGTCTGGGGAGCTGTTTTTT. Protein sequence: CAWRDGQGASGELFF.

This clone has just a few counts. Written as DNA, the CDR3 is TGCGCCAGCACCCCGGGGTACGGGTATAATTCACCCCTCCACTTT. Its translation is CASTPGYGYNSPLHF. V and J are TRBV5-1 and TRBJ1-6; D not certain. In germline, CDR1 is SGHRS, CDR2 YFSETQ. The CDR3 has 15 residues. The ends were cut back, 6 bases at V and 4 bases at J, with 14 bases in the middle.

This clone came up once. The J gene is TRBJ1-2, the V gene TRBV12-3 or TRBV12-4; tentatively, D is TRBD1 (5 bases). The CDR3 length is 13 residues. With 6 bases removed from V and 7 bases from J, the gap between germline ends came to 15 bases. CDR3 sequence reads: CASRIQVLGGYTF. CDR3 coding DNA: TGTGCCAGCAGGATACAGGTGCTGGGTGGCTACACCTTC.

CDR3 in DNA: TGTGCCACCAGCCTACAACCTTGGGGACAGTCATCGGAGACCCAGTACTTC. Protein sequence: CATSLQPWGQSSETQYF. The chain couples TRBV24-1 to TRBJ2-5; 7 bases are shared with TRBD1. The CDR3 consists of 17 residues. The trim removed 7 bases at V and 5 bases at J, leaving 18 bases unmatched. The germline CDR1 and CDR2 sequences are KGHDR and SFDVKD.

The V call is TRBV30, the J call TRBJ1-5; TRBD1 agrees at 9 bases. The V gene end was trimmed by 3 bases and the J gene end by 3 bases; junction bases not matched to a gene: 3. The CDR3 covers 14 residues. Germline CDR1 is GTSNPN and CDR2 is SVGIG (reference sequence). DNA of the CDR3: TGTGCCTGGAGGACAGGGGGACTCAATCAGCCCCAGCATTTT. It translates to CAWRTGGLNQPQHF.

The CDR3 sequence is CARKGPSSYEQYV. For the CDR3, the DNA is TGTGCCAGAAAAGGGCCCAGCTCCTACGAGCAGTACGTC. The rearrangement uses TRBV5-3 and TRBJ2-7, with D hard to call. TRBV5-3 qualifies as an ORF whose function is uncertain. The CDR3 consists of 13 residues. Trimming took 6 bases from V and 0 from J, leaving 10 bases between them.

The rearrangement links TRBV12-3 or TRBV12-4 to TRBJ2-1, with D perhaps matching TRBD1 (6 bases). This CDR3 spans 13 amino acids. V lost 1 base and J 10 bases, leaving 11 bases between the germline ends. This CDR3 is CASSLGGGSEQFF. The CDR3 DNA is TGTGCCAGCAGTTTAGGAGGGGGTAGCGAGCAGTTCTTC.

V is TRBV25-1 and J is TRBJ2-5, with D unclear. This CDR3 region has 14 residues. Deletions cut 3 bases from V and 1 base from J, with 9 bases between. Germline V lookup: CDR1 MGHDK, CDR2 SYGVNS. The CDR3 bases are TGTGCCAGCAGTGAGACATATGCCCAAGAGACCCAGTACTTC. As protein: CASSETYAQETQYF.

The rearrangement joins TRBV7-9 to TRBJ1-5; tentative D call: TRBD1 (5 bases). Per the germline V gene, CDR1 is SEHNR and CDR2 is FQNEAQ (reference sequence). V gave up 4 bases and J gave up 3 bases, with 7 bases separating them. CDR3 length: 13 amino acids. The CDR3 bases are TGTGCCAGCAGCTGGGGGGTCAATCAGCCCCAGCATTTT. This codes for CASSWGVNQPQHF.

This chain joins TRBV3-1 (or the pseudogene TRBV3-2) and TRBJ2-3; TRBD2 matches 7 bases. The V gene end was trimmed by 4 bases and the J gene end by 2 bases; junction bases not matched to a gene: 9. CDR3 length equals 16 residues. Germline-derived CDR1 and CDR2 are LGHDT and YNNKEL (reference sequence). Written as DNA, the CDR3 is TGTGCCAGCAGCCCCTCCGAGGCGGGGGACACAGATACGCAGTATTTT. Amino acid sequence: CASSPSEAGDTDTQYF.

The CDR3 loop is CASSQDSMNTEAFF. CDR3 in DNA: TGTGCCAGCAGCCAAGATTCAATGAACACTGAAGCTTTCTTT. The chain carries TRBV3-1 (or the pseudogene TRBV3-2) and TRBJ1-1; D ambiguous. Germline loops: CDR1 LGHDT, CDR2 YNNKEL (reference sequence). This CDR3 comprises 14 residues. V was clipped by 0 bases and J by 0 bases, with 5 bases between them.

V and J are TRBV29-1 and TRBJ1-1, with TRBD1 as a possible D gene (5 bases). The CDR3 is made up of 13 amino acids. V shed 7 bases and J shed 0 bases, with 12 bases lying between them. The germline V gene has CDR1 SQVTM and CDR2 ANQGSEA. CDR3 region: CSAQTEMNTEAFF. DNA of the CDR3: TGCAGCGCCCAGACAGAGATGAACACTGAAGCTTTCTTT.

The chain joins TRBV30 to TRBJ1-6; unclear D gene. The CDR3 spans 17 residues. The germline CDR1 and CDR2 sequences are GTSNPN and SVGIG (reference sequence). The V gene lost 3 bases and the J gene lost 0 bases, with 15 bases spanning the gap. The DNA of the CDR3 is TGTGCCTGGAGACAAACCAGTGGGAGCTCCTATAATTCACCCCTCCACTTT. Translating it yields CAWRQTSGSSYNSPLHF.

The genes are TRBV4-1 and TRBJ2-3; the match to TRBD2 covers 11 bases. Germline lookup yields CDR1 MGHRA and CDR2 YSYEKL. This CDR3 contains 16 residues. The J segment lost 3 bases and the V segment lost 0 bases, leaving 2 bases of the junction unmatched. In DNA, the CDR3 is TGCGCCAGCAGCCAAGAAGGACTAGCGGGTACAGATACGCAGTATTTT. Residues: CASSQEGLAGTDTQYF.

V and J are TRBV7-8 and TRBJ2-5; D remains unclear. This CDR3 has 17 residues. Germline V gene lookup returns CDR1 SGHVS and CDR2 FQNEAQ. V lost 2 bases, J lost 5 bases, and 21 bases lay in between. The CDR3 loop is CASSLSPGNGFRETQYF. CDR3 bases: TGTGCCAGCAGCTTATCACCGGGTAACGGTTTCAGGGAGACCCAGTACTTC.

The chain has TRBV9 and TRBJ1-2, with D uncertain. From germline, CDR1 is SGDLS and CDR2 YYNGEE. The CDR3 runs 15 residues. Trimming took 3 bases from V and 5 from J, leaving 17 bases between them. CDR3 sequence: CASSEGASPTYGYTF. CDR3 DNA sequence: TGTGCCAGCAGCGAAGGAGCTTCCCCTACATATGGCTACACCTTC. The whole variable domain, filled in from reference TRBV9 and TRBJ1-2, reads DSGVTQTPKHLITATGQRVTLRCSPRSGDLSVYWYQQSLDQGLQFLIQYYNGEERAKGNILERFSAQQFPDLHSELNLSSLELGDSALYFCASSEGASPTYGYTFGSGTRLTVV.

The chain employs TRBV9 and TRBJ1-3; 9 bases agree with TRBD1. Germline V gives CDR1 SGDLS, CDR2 YYNGEE. The CDR3 extends over 14 amino acids. V shed 0 bases, J shed 5 bases, and the junction held 0 bases outside the gene matches. Here the CDR3 DNA reads TGTGCCAGCAGCGTAGACAGGGGGCGAAACACCATATATTTT. Its translation: CASSVDRGRNTIYF.

This chain uses TRBV6-2 or TRBV6-3 with TRBJ2-1; either TRBD1 or TRBD2 may supply D (5 bases each). There are 13 residues in the CDR3. Germline V lookup: CDR1 MNHEY, CDR2 SVGEGT. V gave up 5 bases and J gave up 7 bases, with 12 bases separating them. The CDR3 DNA reads as TGTGCCAGCAGTGATCCTGGGGGAAATGAGCAGTTCTTC. Its translation: CASSDPGGNEQFF.

The V call is TRBV3-1 (or the pseudogene TRBV3-2), the J call TRBJ1-4; D remains ambiguous. V was cut by 0 bases and J by 8 bases, with 10 bases left in between. Germline lookup yields CDR1 LGHDT and CDR2 YNNKEL (reference sequence). The CDR3 loop spans 14 amino acids. CDR3 sequence: CASSQDPRHEKLFF. CDR3 bases: TGTGCCAGCAGCCAAGATCCTAGGCACGAAAAACTGTTTTTT.

The rearrangement links TRBV10-3 to TRBJ2-3, with D maybe TRBD2 (7 bases). Germline assignment: CDR1 ENHRY and CDR2 SYGVKD. With 8 bases removed from V and 2 bases from J, the gap between germline ends came to 11 bases. This CDR3 has 13 residues. The CDR3 DNA is TGTGCCATCGGGGGGGGCCTCACAGATACGCAGTATTTT. Translating gives CAIGGGLTDTQYF.

The table lists this clone with a few counts. DNA for the CDR3: TGTGCCAGTAGTATTGTCCAGGACAATCAGCCCCAGCATTTT. Its translation is CASSIVQDNQPQHF. The V call is TRBV19, the J call TRBJ1-5, with D hard to call. Germline V lookup: CDR1 LNHDA, CDR2 SQIVND (reference sequence). This CDR3 has 14 residues. V shed 3 bases and J shed 3 bases, with 9 bases lying between them. Full variable domain (missing parts from reference TRBV19 and TRBJ1-5): DGGITQSPKYLFRKEGQNVTLSCEQNLNHDAMYWYRQDPGQGLRLIYYSQIVNDFQKGDIAEGYSVSREKKESFPLTVTSAQKNPTAFYLCASSIVQDNQPQHFGDGTRLSIL.

The V call is TRBV9, the J call TRBJ2-2; tentative D call: TRBD1 (6 bases). The CDR3 totals 14 residues. Germline CDR1 is SGDLS and CDR2 is YYNGEE. Trimming stripped 0 bases from V and 5 bases from J, with 8 bases between. CDR3 loop: CASSVGRGTGELFF. The CDR3 region has the DNA TGTGCCAGCAGCGTAGGCAGGGGTACCGGGGAGCTGTTTTTT.